The subject of this entry is one TCR beta chain. CDR3 length: 16 amino acids. Trimming took 3 bases from V and 8 from J; bases not matched to a gene: 11. Germline V gene lookup returns CDR1 GTSNPN and CDR2 SVGIG (reference sequence). These data are taken from a study of blood T cell repertoires in COVID-19. Across the whole study: From the United States, Italy and Spain came samples of acute and convalescent COVID-19.

In the source study's methods: Reference gene primers were amplified, and this amplification served to estimate nucleated cell counts. The repertoire was sequenced with immunoSEQ multiplex PCR; TCRdb's copy has only in-frame clones and lacks some. Clone size and the V and J calls come from that table; the DNA yielded D and trimming. The repertoire has 100,000 or so clones, approximately 86% of them found once; the top ten carry 2% to 3%. The rearrangement uses TRBV30 and TRBJ1-6, with TRBD1 matching over 9 bases. Specimen: PBMCs or T cells enriched from blood (not recorded which). The source of this sequence is a woman in her forties or fifties who had recovered from COVID-19. The CDR3 region has the DNA TGTGCCTGGAGCACCCGACAGGGGGTCTTGGATTCACCCCTCCACTTT. Its protein is CAWSTRQGVLDSPLHF.